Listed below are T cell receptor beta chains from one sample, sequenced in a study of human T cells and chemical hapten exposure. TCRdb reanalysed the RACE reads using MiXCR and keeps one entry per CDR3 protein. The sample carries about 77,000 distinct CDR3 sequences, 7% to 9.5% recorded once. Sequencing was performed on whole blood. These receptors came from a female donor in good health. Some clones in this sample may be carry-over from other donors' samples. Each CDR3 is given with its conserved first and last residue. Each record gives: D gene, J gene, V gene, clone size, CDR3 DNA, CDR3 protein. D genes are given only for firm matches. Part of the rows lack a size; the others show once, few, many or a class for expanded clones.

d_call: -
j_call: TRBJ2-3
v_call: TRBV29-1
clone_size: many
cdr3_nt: TGCAGCGTTTACAGATCGGCTGCCAATACGCAGTATTTT
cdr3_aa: CSVYRSAANTQYF

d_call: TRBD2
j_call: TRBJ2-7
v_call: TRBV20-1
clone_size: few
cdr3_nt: TGCAGTGCTAGAGATTTTAGCGGGGATGTGGACGAGCAGTACTTC
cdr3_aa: CSARDFSGDVDEQYF

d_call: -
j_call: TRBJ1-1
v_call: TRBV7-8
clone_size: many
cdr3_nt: TGTGCCAGCAGCCCCACCCGGCGGGGAAACACTGAAGCTTTCTTT
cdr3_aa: CASSPTRRGNTEAFF

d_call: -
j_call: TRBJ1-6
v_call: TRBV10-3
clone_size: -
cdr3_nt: TGTGCCATCAGTGAGTCCCAGGGAACTAATTCACCCCTCCACTTT
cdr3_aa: CAISESQGTNSPLHF

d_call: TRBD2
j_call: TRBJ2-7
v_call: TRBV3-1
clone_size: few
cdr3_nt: TGTGCCAGCAGCCAAGAAGGGTCGTCGGGGGGTCTAACCTACGAGCAGTACTTC
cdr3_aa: CASSQEGSSGGLTYEQYF

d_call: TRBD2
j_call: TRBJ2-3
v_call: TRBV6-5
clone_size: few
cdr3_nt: TGTGCCAGCAGTTCTGGCGGGGGGCACACAGATACGCAGTATTTT
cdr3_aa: CASSSGGGHTDTQYF

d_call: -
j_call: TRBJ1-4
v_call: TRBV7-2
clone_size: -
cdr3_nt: TGTGCCAGCAGCTTAGGGGGTACTACAACTAATGAAAAACTGTTTTTT
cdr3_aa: CASSLGGTTTNEKLFF

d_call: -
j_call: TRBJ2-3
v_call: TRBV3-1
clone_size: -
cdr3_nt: TGTGCCAGCAGCCGGGGACGACCAGATACGCAGTATTTT
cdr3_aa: CASSRGRPDTQYF

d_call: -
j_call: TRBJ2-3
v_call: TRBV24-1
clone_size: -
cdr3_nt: TGTGCCACCAGTGATCTTCACACGGAGACGAGCACAGATACGCAGTATTTT
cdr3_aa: CATSDLHTETSTDTQYF

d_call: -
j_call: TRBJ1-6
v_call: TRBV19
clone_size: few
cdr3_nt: TGTGCCAGTAGTACCCGGGACAAGGGAAATTCACCCCTCCACTTT
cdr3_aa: CASSTRDKGNSPLHF

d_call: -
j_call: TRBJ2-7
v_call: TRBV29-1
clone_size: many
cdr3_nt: TGCAGCGTTGAAAGTAGAGGGAACCCTTACTACGAGCAGTACTTC
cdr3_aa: CSVESRGNPYYEQYF

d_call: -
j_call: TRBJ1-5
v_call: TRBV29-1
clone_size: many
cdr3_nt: TGCAGCGTTCTGGTAGGGCATAGCAATCAGCCCCAGCATTTT
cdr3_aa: CSVLVGHSNQPQHF

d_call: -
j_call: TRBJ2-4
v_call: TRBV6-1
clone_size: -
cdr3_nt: TGTGCCACCCGTTCCGGGGGAAACATTCAGTACTTC
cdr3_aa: CATRSGGNIQYF

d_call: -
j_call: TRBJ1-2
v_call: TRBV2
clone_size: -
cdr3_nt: TGTGCTCCCCTTGTGGGTTCTGGGGGCTATGGCTACACCTTC
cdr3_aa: CAPLVGSGGYGYTF

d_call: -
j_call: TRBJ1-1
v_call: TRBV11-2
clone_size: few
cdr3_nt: TGTGCCAGCAGCTCCCACAGGTTCCCTGAAGCTTTCTTT
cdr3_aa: CASSSHRFPEAFF

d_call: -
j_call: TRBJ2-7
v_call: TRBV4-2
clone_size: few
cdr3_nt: TGTGCCAGCAGCCAAGAAATGGTCGACTTTTACGAGCAGTACTTC
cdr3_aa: CASSQEMVDFYEQYF

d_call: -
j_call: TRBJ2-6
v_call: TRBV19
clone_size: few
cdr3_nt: TGTGCCAGTAGTATTGGAGGTGGGGCCAACGTCCTGACTTTC
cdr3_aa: CASSIGGGANVLTF

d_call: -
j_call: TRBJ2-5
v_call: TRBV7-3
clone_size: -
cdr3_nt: TGTGCCAGCAGCCCGGACGGGGGACTCCAAGAGACCCAGTACTTC
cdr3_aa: CASSPDGGLQETQYF

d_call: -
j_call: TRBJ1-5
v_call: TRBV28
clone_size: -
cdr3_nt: TGTGCCAGCAGTTTCTATAGCAATCAGCCCCAGCATTTT
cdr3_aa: CASSFYSNQPQHF

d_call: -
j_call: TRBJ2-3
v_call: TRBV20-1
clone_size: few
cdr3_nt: TGCAGTGCTAGCCCTAGTGGGACAGATACGCAGTATTTT
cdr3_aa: CSASPSGTDTQYF

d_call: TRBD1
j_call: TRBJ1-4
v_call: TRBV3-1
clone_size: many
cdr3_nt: TGTGCCAGCAGCCCCATGACAGGGGGCTCAGGTGAAAAACTGTTTTTT
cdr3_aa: CASSPMTGGSGEKLFF

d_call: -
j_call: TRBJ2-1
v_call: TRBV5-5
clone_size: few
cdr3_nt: TGTGCCAGCAGCTTGGCCCTGGGCTCCTACAATGAGCAGTTCTTC
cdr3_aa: CASSLALGSYNEQFF

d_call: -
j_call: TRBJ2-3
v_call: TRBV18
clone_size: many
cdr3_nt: TGTGCCAGCTCACCACCGTGGGTCACAGATACGCAGTATTTT
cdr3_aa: CASSPPWVTDTQYF

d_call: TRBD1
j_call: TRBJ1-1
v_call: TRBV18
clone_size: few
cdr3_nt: TGTGCCAGCTCACCATTCACCCCCGGGACAGCGAACACTGAAGCTTTCTTT
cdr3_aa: CASSPFTPGTANTEAFF

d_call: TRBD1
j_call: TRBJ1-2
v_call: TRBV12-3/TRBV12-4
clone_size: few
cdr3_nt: TGTGCCACGGCAGGGGGGGCGCGAGGCTATGGCTACACCTTC
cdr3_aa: CATAGGARGYGYTF

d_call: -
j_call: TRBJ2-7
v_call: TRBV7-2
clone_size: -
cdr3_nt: TGTGCCAGCAGCTTAGTGGCCAGGACCTACGAGCAGTACTTC
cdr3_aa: CASSLVARTYEQYF

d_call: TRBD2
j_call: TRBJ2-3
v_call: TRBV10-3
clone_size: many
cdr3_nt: TGTGCCATCAGAACGACTAGCTCGTTGGATACGCAGTATTTT
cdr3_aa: CAIRTTSSLDTQYF